Below, 19 T cell receptor beta chains from the same sample are listed, as sequenced in a study of Graves' ophthalmopathy and Graves' hyperthyroidism. Amplification of TCR beta CDR3 regions used RNA transcripts. First-round RT-PCR used HTBI primers; second-round multiplex PCR followed. TCRdb used MiXCR to reprocess the multiplex PCR reads, holding one entry per CDR3 protein. The sample lists hundreds of thousands of distinct CDR3 sequences; 22% were seen once. Source material: peripheral blood. The receptors come from a woman between 18 and 30 years old with stable Graves' hyperthyroidism. Some clones in this sample may be carry-over from other donors' samples.

This clonotype was found a few times. V and J are TRBV3-1 and TRBJ2-2, with unresolved D. The V gene's germline CDR1 is LGHDT and CDR2 YNNKEL (reference sequence). The CDR3 extends over 16 amino acids. Trimming pared 4 bases from V and 5 bases from J, leaving 17 bases between. The CDR3 nucleotides are TGTGCCAGCAGCCTAGAGAAGTTTGGAAGGACCGGGGAGCTGTTTTTT. Translating it yields CASSLEKFGRTGELFF.

The chain joins TRBV27 to TRBJ2-5, with D perhaps matching TRBD1 (6 bases). The CDR3 length is 13 residues. Germline V gives CDR1 MNHEY, CDR2 SMNVEV (reference sequence). With 4 bases removed from V and 4 bases from J, the gap between germline ends came to 10 bases. DNA of the CDR3: TGTGCCAGCAGTTCTGGGACAATAGAGACCCAGTACTTC. Its protein is CASSSGTIETQYF.

This chain joins TRBV7-9 and TRBJ1-1, with D unresolved. The CDR3 consists of 13 residues. Germline values: CDR1 SEHNR, CDR2 FQNEAQ (reference sequence). The V and J ends lost 5 bases and 0 bases respectively, with 7 bases between them. The CDR3 protein is CASSNKMNTEAFF. Written as DNA, the CDR3 is TGTGCCAGCAGCAACAAGATGAACACTGAAGCTTTCTTT.

This clonotype has at least ten counts. CDR3 DNA sequence: TGCGCCAGCAGCCAACCCGGGACAGGGGGCTACGAGCAGTACTTC. It yields the protein CASSQPGTGGYEQYF. This chain connects TRBV5-1 to TRBJ2-7; TRBD1 matches 11 bases. This CDR3 is built from 15 residues. The ends lost 4 bases at V and 3 bases at J; junction bases unmatched: 6. The germline CDR1 and CDR2 sequences are SGHRS and YFSETQ.

This clonotype has a count of ten or more. The chain employs TRBV28 and TRBJ2-5; weak D call: TRBD2 (5 bases). The CDR3 extends over 11 amino acids. The germline V gene encodes CDR1 MDHEN and CDR2 SYDVKM. Trimming shortened V by 8 bases and J by 3 bases, and 7 bases separated the two germline ends. The CDR3 loop reads CASGSEETQYF. In DNA form, the CDR3 reads TGTGCCAGCGGGAGTGAAGAGACCCAGTACTTC.

Ten or more counts support this clonotype. Here the CDR3 DNA reads TGTGCCTGGAGCCCAGGGTCTACGAATAACATTCAGTACTTC. Translated: CAWSPGSTNNIQYF. The chain carries TRBV30 and TRBJ2-4; D possibly corresponds to TRBD1 (5 bases). V lost 3 bases, J lost 7 bases, and 16 bases lay in between. Looked up from germline, CDR1 is GTSNPN and CDR2 is SVGIG (reference sequence). There are 14 residues in the CDR3.

This clonotype showed up just once. The chain has TRBV12-3 or TRBV12-4 and TRBJ1-2; TRBD1 might be the D (5 bases). V was trimmed by 3 bases and J by 2 bases, leaving 16 bases between them. The CDR3 is 16 amino acids. CDR3 nucleotide sequence: TGTGCCAGCAGTTTGACTCAGACAGATAGGAACTATGGCTACACCTTC. Translating gives CASSLTQTDRNYGYTF.

This clonotype occurred a few times. The rearrangement uses TRBV7-9 and TRBJ2-5; D gene uncertain. The CDR3 covers 13 residues. V was trimmed by 3 bases and J by 5 bases, leaving 10 bases between them. Germline CDR1 is SEHNR and CDR2 is FQNEAQ (reference sequence). Here the CDR3 DNA reads TGTGCCAGCAGCTTCCTTACGTTTGAGACCCAGTACTTC. Its translation: CASSFLTFETQYF.

This clonotype appeared many times. The J gene is TRBJ2-5, the V gene TRBV11-2; 9 positions agree with TRBD2. CDR3 length equals 16 residues. V was clipped by 5 bases and J by 4 bases; unmatched bases: 11. Germline V gives CDR1 SGHAT, CDR2 FQNNGV. The CDR3 loop is CASSPGAGSGRETQYF. The CDR3 coding sequence is TGTGCCAGCAGCCCAGGTGCGGGTAGCGGGAGAGAGACCCAGTACTTC.

This clonotype was seen repeatedly, ten times or more. The chain is built from TRBV30 and TRBJ1-5; D is ambiguous. The germline V gene encodes CDR1 GTSNPN and CDR2 SVGIG (reference sequence). This CDR3 is 14 amino acids long. Trimming took off 0 bases at V and 3 bases at J, with 9 bases between the two ends. The CDR3 DNA is TGTGCCTGGAGTGTAGGGCAGTACAATCAGCCCCAGCATTTT. Residues: CAWSVGQYNQPQHF.

This clonotype was observed at least ten times. The genes are TRBV12-3 or TRBV12-4 and TRBJ1-2; 7 bases are a match to TRBD1. The CDR3 runs to 15 residues. J lost 2 bases, V lost 1 base, and 4 bases had no gene match. CDR3: CASSLGQGANYGYTF. CDR3 sequence (DNA): TGTGCCAGCAGTTTAGGACAGGGTGCCAACTATGGCTACACCTTC.

The V call is TRBV5-5, the J call TRBJ1-5, with no clear D. The CDR3 totals 14 residues. V was cut by 4 bases and J by 5 bases, with 13 bases left in between. Per germline, CDR1 SGHKS and CDR2 YYEKEE (reference sequence). CDR3 in amino acids: CASSPEEGYQPQHF. Here the CDR3 DNA reads TGTGCCAGCAGCCCGGAGGAGGGTTATCAGCCCCAGCATTTT.

This chain uses TRBV6-1 with TRBJ2-5; 11 nucleotides line up with TRBD2. The ends lost 1 base at V and 4 bases at J; junction bases unmatched: 5. Germline CDR1 reads MNHNS; CDR2 reads SASEGT. The CDR3 spans 16 residues. Here the CDR3 DNA reads TGTGCCAGCAGTGAAGAGTTAGCGGGAGGGCTAGAGACCCAGTACTTC. Translation gives CASSEELAGGLETQYF.

V gene TRBV12-5 combines with J gene TRBJ1-2, with D possibly matching TRBD1 (5 bases). CDR1 and CDR2 from the germline V gene are LGHNT and FRNRAP. Trimming stripped 0 bases from V and 2 bases from J, with 13 bases between. This CDR3 region has 16 residues. In DNA, the CDR3 is TGTGCTAGTGGTTTGGTATTGGGGCAGGACAACTATGGCTACACCTTC. Translation: CASGLVLGQDNYGYTF.

This rearrangement joins TRBV12-3 or TRBV12-4 to TRBJ2-7; TRBD2 agrees at 9 bases. V trimming: 5 bases; J trimming: 0 bases; junction bases outside the gene matches: 5. There are 15 residues in the CDR3. As DNA, the CDR3 is TGTGCCAGCAGTCTACGACTAGCGGACTCCTACGAGCAGTACTTC. Its protein is CASSLRLADSYEQYF.

The J gene is TRBJ2-7, the V gene TRBV20-1; weak D call: TRBD2 (5 bases). V was shortened by 0 bases and J by 0 bases, with 12 bases between the two germline ends. Germline V CDR1 and CDR2: DFQATT, SNEGSKA (reference sequence). The CDR3 has 15 residues. This CDR3 reads CSARDGRVSSYEQYF. The CDR3 coding sequence is TGCAGTGCTAGAGATGGGCGGGTTAGCTCCTACGAGCAGTACTTC.

This clonotype was recorded many times. The CDR3 reads CASSLGPTGQGDYGYTF. The DNA for the CDR3 is TGTGCCAGCAGTTTAGGCCCGACAGGACAGGGGGACTATGGCTACACCTTC. The rearrangement uses TRBV12-3 or TRBV12-4 and TRBJ1-2, with 10 bases that match TRBD1. The CDR3 is made up of 17 amino acids. Germline trimming cut 1 base from V and 3 bases from J; bases unmatched to any gene: 8.

The chain couples TRBV9 to TRBJ1-1, with 7 bases lining up with TRBD1. With V trimmed by 3 bases and J by 1 base, 6 bases remained unmatched. Germline values: CDR1 SGDLS, CDR2 YYNGEE. The CDR3 spans 15 residues. This chain's CDR3 is CASSDGQAQNTEAFF. The CDR3 DNA reads TGTGCCAGCAGCGATGGACAGGCACAGAACACTGAAGCTTTCTTT.

The table lists this clonotype with many counts. One end of the junction fails to match germline, which may point to a read error. The chain employs TRBV20-1 and TRBJ1-1; the D is unclear. This CDR3 is 13 amino acids long. CDR1 is DFQATT, CDR2 SNEGSKA, per germline (reference sequence). The CDR3 sequence: CSAPKELGTEASF. In nucleotides, the CDR3 is TGCAGTGCTCCAAAGGAGCTGGGCACTGAAGCTTCCTTT.